The clone carrying this T cell receptor beta chain occurred a few times. Its antigen is not known. The germline V and J ends were trimmed by 0 bases and 4 bases, with 8 bases remaining between them. The CDR3 has 14 residues. From the 5' RACE reads, TCRdb called clonotypes with MiXCR, one entry per CDR3 protein. This sample yields fewer than 250,000 distinct CDR3 sequences, of which just over 15% are seen a single time; 2.1% belongs to the top ten. The data stem from a study of T-cell memory formation after mild COVID-19. Study results and limitations: There was no confirmation that second-wave clones peaking on day 37 were SARS-CoV-2 specific. Pre-infection memory showed some responding clones, and this suggested that cross-reactive memory joined.

V usage is TRBV23-1 and J usage is TRBJ2-3; D not certain. TRBV23-1 is given ORF status, its function remaining uncertain. The receptor's source is an adult woman who had mild COVID-19 (a few samples of this study predate the infection). Cell type and time point are not known. The sequencing sample was made of PBMCs or a T cell subset sorted from them (not recorded which). CDR3 sequence (DNA): TGCGCCAGCAGTCAATCCTGGACCCCAGATACGCAGTATTTT. It encodes CASSQSWTPDTQYF.